Following are 18 T cell receptor beta chains from one sample sequenced in a study of blood T cell repertoires in COVID-19. The data were produced by immunoSEQ multiplex PCR, yet TCRdb's version contains in-frame clones alone and is incomplete. The sample has around 260,000 clones; around 90% are singletons. Sample: peripheral blood. Source of these receptors: a human donor in a cohort sampled during active COVID-19.

The chain is built from TRBV27 and TRBJ1-3; the D is unclear. Germline CDR1 MNHEY, CDR2 SMNVEV (reference sequence). The CDR3 length is 17 residues. Trimming cost V 5 bases and J 2 bases, with 19 bases left between them. The CDR3 DNA sequence: TGTGCCAGCAGTCCTTTAATGACCACGGCGGCTGGAAACACCATATATTTT. It specifies CASSPLMTTAAGNTIYF.

The genes are TRBV11-3 and TRBJ1-1; D possibly corresponds to TRBD1 (5 bases). Germline values: CDR1 SGHNT, CDR2 YENEEA. This CDR3 is 13 amino acids long. The V gene lost 6 bases and the J gene lost 0 bases, with 8 bases spanning the gap. CDR3 bases: TGTGCCAGCAGTTCGACAGTGAACACTGAAGCTTTCTTT. This translates into CASSSTVNTEAFF.

The CDR3: CASSWDYSYEQYF. CDR3 DNA sequence: TGTGCCAGCAGTTGGGACTACTCCTACGAGCAGTACTTC. J is TRBJ2-7 and V is TRBV5-4, with 7 bases aligning to TRBD2. Germline V gene sequence: CDR1 SGHNT, CDR2 YYREEE (reference sequence). The CDR3 is 13 amino acids. The ends lost 5 bases at V and 0 bases at J; junction bases unmatched: 2.

V gene TRBV28 combines with J gene TRBJ2-7; possibly TRBD2 for D (5 bases). CDR1 and CDR2 from the germline V gene are MDHEN and SYDVKM. The CDR3 consists of 14 residues. V was trimmed by 6 bases and J by 7 bases, leaving 19 bases between them. For the CDR3, the DNA is TGTGCCAGCAGCCTTGAATCCGGGATAGGAGAGCAGTACTTC. This codes for CASSLESGIGEQYF.

This chain links TRBV19 with TRBJ1-2; the D is unclear. From germline, CDR1 is LNHDA and CDR2 SQIVND (reference sequence). V lost 3 bases to trimming and J lost 0 bases, with 5 bases between them. CDR3 length: 13 amino acids. CDR3 nucleotide sequence: TGTGCCAGTAGTATTTATCCTAACTATGGCTACACCTTC. Amino acids: CASSIYPNYGYTF.

The J gene is TRBJ1-2, the V gene TRBV6-5; D might be TRBD1 (6 bases). With 4 bases removed from V and 6 bases from J, the gap between germline ends came to 18 bases. Germline-derived CDR1 and CDR2 are MNHEY and SVGAGI. This CDR3 spans 15 amino acids. The CDR3 spells CASSFETGPHNGYTF. The CDR3 nucleotides read TGTGCCAGCAGTTTCGAGACAGGACCCCACAATGGCTACACCTTC.

V usage is TRBV6-5 and J usage is TRBJ1-4; a weak D match, TRBD1 (6 bases). V was clipped by 2 bases and J by 4 bases, with 11 bases between them. Per germline, CDR1 MNHEY and CDR2 SVGAGI. The CDR3 totals 15 residues. The CDR3 nucleotides are TGTGCCAGCAGTTACGGGGCAGGGGTTAATGAAAAACTGTTTTTT. Translating it yields CASSYGAGVNEKLFF.

This rearrangement joins TRBV7-2 to TRBJ2-1; 13 nucleotides match TRBD2. V gave up 3 bases and J gave up 8 bases; unmatched junction bases: 7. This CDR3 is built from 16 residues. The germline V gene encodes CDR1 SGHTA and CDR2 FQGNSA. CDR3 amino acids: CASSFPGTSGVDEQFF. CDR3 nucleotide sequence: TGTGCCAGCAGCTTTCCCGGGACTAGCGGGGTCGATGAGCAGTTCTTC.

The chain is built from TRBV3-1 (or the pseudogene TRBV3-2) and TRBJ2-5; D is possibly TRBD2 (6 bases). V was clipped by 4 bases and J by 0 bases, with 12 bases between them. Germline V gene sequence: CDR1 LGHDT, CDR2 YNNKEL (reference sequence). The CDR3 contains 15 residues. The CDR3 sequence: CASSRGLLNQETQYF. In DNA, the CDR3 is TGTGCCAGCAGCCGGGGACTCCTGAACCAAGAGACCCAGTACTTC.

The J gene is TRBJ1-1, the V gene TRBV29-1, with 8 nucleotides matching TRBD1. The junction had 6 bases not matched to a gene; V was cut back by 0 bases and J by 0 bases. Germline-derived CDR1 and CDR2 are SQVTM and ANQGSEA. The CDR3 loop spans 16 amino acids. CDR3 DNA: TGCAGCGTTGAAGATGTGGGGGACAGGCTGAACACTGAAGCTTTCTTT. Encoded protein: CSVEDVGDRLNTEAFF.

The chain's CDR3 is CASSLGEGYSGELFF. Here the CDR3 DNA reads TGTGCCAGCAGCCTTGGGGAGGGCTATTCCGGGGAGCTGTTTTTT. This sequence joins TRBV11-3 and TRBJ2-2, with 7 bases that match TRBD2. CDR1 SGHNT and CDR2 YENEEA come from the germline V gene. This CDR3 comprises 15 residues. After removal of 5 bases from V and 6 bases from J, the junction contained 9 bases not matched to a gene. The entire variable domain, with the rest obtained from reference TRBV11-3 and TRBJ2-2, is as follows: EAGVVQSPRYKIIEKKQPVAFWCNPISGHNTLYWYLQNLGQGPELLIRYENEEAVDDSQLPKDRFSAERLKGVDSTLKIQPAELGDSAVYLCASSLGEGYSGELFFGEGSRLTVL.

This sequence joins TRBV7-2 and TRBJ1-1; 11 bases are a match to TRBD1. Per germline, CDR1 SGHTA and CDR2 FQGNSA. The CDR3 extends over 15 amino acids. Unmatched junction bases numbered 5, after V lost 4 bases and J lost 4 bases. This chain's CDR3 is CASSYRTGGFTEAFF. The CDR3 bases are TGTGCCAGCAGCTACCGGACAGGGGGCTTCACTGAAGCTTTCTTT.

The chain uses TRBV5-6 and TRBJ1-2; D perhaps matches TRBD1 (6 bases). Germline CDR1 and CDR2: SGHDT and YYEEEE. The CDR3 is 13 residues long. Trimming took off 4 bases at V and 5 bases at J, with 12 bases between the two ends. CDR3 coding DNA: TGTGCCAGCAGCAACAGGGCAGGATATGGCTACACCTTC. As protein: CASSNRAGYGYTF.

This clone was observed a few times. The J gene is TRBJ2-6, the V gene TRBV9; D gene uncertain. V lost 6 bases and J lost 0, with 10 bases in between. From germline, CDR1 is SGDLS and CDR2 YYNGEE. The CDR3 spans 15 residues. CDR3 nucleotides: TGTGCCAGCACACGAGGAGACTCTGGGGCCAACGTCCTGACTTTC. Its translation: CASTRGDSGANVLTF. The whole variable domain, remainder taken from reference TRBV9 and TRBJ2-6, is DSGVTQTPKHLITATGQRVTLRCSPRSGDLSVYWYQQSLDQGLQFLIQYYNGEERAKGNILERFSAQQFPDLHSELNLSSLELGDSALYFCASTRGDSGANVLTFGAGSRLTVL.

The chain combines TRBV4-3 with TRBJ2-3, with no clear D. This CDR3 spans 14 amino acids. Germline CDR1 LGHNA, CDR2 YSLEER. V was pared by 3 bases and J by 3 bases, with 10 bases between. The CDR3 here is CASSHNRGTDTQYF. CDR3 nucleotides: TGCGCCAGCAGCCACAACCGAGGAACAGATACGCAGTATTTT.

In this sample, this clone turned up once. The chain links TRBV7-2 to TRBJ1-2; D perhaps matches TRBD1 (6 bases). The ends were cut back, 3 bases at V and 0 bases at J, with 11 bases in the middle. The germline V gene has CDR1 SGHTA and CDR2 FQGNSA. CDR3 length equals 15 residues. The CDR3 sequence: CASSFVGTSNYGYTF. CDR3 bases: TGTGCCAGCAGCTTTGTTGGGACATCTAACTATGGCTACACCTTC. The whole variable domain, filled in from reference TRBV7-2 and TRBJ1-2, reads GAGVSQSPSNKVTEKGKDVELRCDPISGHTALYWYRQSLGQGLEFLIYFQGNSAPDKSGLPSDRFSAERTGGSVSTLTIQRTQQEDSAVYLCASSFVGTSNYGYTFGSGTRLTVV.

The gene calls are TRBV9 and TRBJ2-3, with 7 bases that match TRBD1. The CDR3 has 16 residues. With V trimmed by 0 bases and J by 2 bases, 6 bases remained unmatched. Germline assignment: CDR1 SGDLS and CDR2 YYNGEE. CDR3 nucleotide sequence: TGTGCCAGCAGCGTAGGCGACAGGGCTTCCACAGATACGCAGTATTTT. Translating it yields CASSVGDRASTDTQYF.

This rearrangement joins TRBV4-3 to TRBJ2-7, with 8 bases identical to TRBD2. The CDR3 has 17 residues. Germline assignment: CDR1 LGHNA and CDR2 YSLEER. Trimming removed 6 bases from V and 2 bases from J; junction bases left unmatched: 15. The CDR3 spells CASSLLGGSGTPYEQYF. Here the CDR3 DNA reads TGCGCCAGCAGTCTACTGGGGGGTAGCGGGACCCCCTACGAGCAGTACTTC.